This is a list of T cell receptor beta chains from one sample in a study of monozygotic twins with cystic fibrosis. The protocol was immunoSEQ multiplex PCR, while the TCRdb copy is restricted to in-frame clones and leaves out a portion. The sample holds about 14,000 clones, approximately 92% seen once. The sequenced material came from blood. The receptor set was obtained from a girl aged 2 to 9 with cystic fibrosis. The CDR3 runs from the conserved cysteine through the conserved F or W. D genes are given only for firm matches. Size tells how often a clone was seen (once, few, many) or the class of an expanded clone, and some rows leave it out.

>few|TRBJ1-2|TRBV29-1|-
CSVQERYGYTF
TGCAGCGTTCAGGAGAGATATGGCTACACCTTC
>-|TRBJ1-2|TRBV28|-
CASSSPPYGYTF
TGTGCCAGCAGTTCCCCTCCCTATGGCTACACCTTC
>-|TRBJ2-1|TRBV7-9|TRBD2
CASSLIAGVYNEQFF
TGTGCCAGCAGCCTAATAGCGGGAGTCTACAATGAGCAGTTCTTC
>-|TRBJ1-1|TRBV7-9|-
CASSLRFGPEAFF
TGTGCCAGCAGCTTAAGGTTCGGGCCTGAAGCTTTCTTT
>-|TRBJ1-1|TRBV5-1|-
CASSLKGPEAFF
TGCGCCAGCAGCTTGAAGGGTCCCGAAGCTTTCTTT
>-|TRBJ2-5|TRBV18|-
CASSPLPRETQYF
TGTGCCAGCTCACCACTGCCCCGGGAGACCCAGTACTTC
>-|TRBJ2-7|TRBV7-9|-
CASSLGFGRQDGYEQYF
TGTGCCAGCAGCTTAGGTTTCGGGCGACAGGATGGCTACGAGCAGTACTTC
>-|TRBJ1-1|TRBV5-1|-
CASSLEVLGTEAFF
TGCGCCAGCAGCTTGGAGGTCCTCGGGACTGAAGCTTTCTTT
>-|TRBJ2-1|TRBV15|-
CATSGYGGGYNEQFF
TGTGCCACCAGCGGCTATGGGGGAGGTTACAATGAGCAGTTCTTC
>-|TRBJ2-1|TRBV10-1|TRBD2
CASVTSGRAGEQFF
TGCGCCAGCGTTACTAGCGGGAGGGCCGGGGAGCAGTTCTTC
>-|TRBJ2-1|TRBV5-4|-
CASSSSTASYNEQFF
TGTGCCAGCAGCTCCTCGACAGCGTCCTACAATGAGCAGTTCTTC
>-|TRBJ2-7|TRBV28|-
CASMDLWEQYF
TGTGCCAGCATGGACCTATGGGAGCAGTACTTC
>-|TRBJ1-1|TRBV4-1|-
CASSQDRPGDPGPFF
TGCGCCAGCAGCCAAGATCGGCCGGGGGACCCCGGACCTTTCTTT
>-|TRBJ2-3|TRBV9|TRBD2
CASSVNPGLATDTQYF
TGTGCCAGCAGCGTTAATCCGGGACTAGCGACAGATACGCAGTATTTT
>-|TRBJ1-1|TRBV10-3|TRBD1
CAIRDREDTEAFF
TGTGCCATCCGGGACAGGGAGGACACTGAAGCTTTCTTT
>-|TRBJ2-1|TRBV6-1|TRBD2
CASSEGGSGGSYNEQFF
TGTGCCAGCAGTGAAGGTGGTAGCGGGGGGTCCTACAATGAGCAGTTCTTC